This TCR beta chain emerged from a study of CD8 T cells in ankylosing spondylitis. In germline, CDR1 is SEHNR, CDR2 FQNEAQ (reference sequence). Trimming took off 5 bases at V and 4 bases at J, with 18 bases between the two ends. The CDR3 has 16 residues. This clonotype was found many times. TCRdb reprocessed the 5' RACE reads with MiXCR, giving one entry per CDR3 protein. The sample has some 130,000 distinct CDR3 sequences, about 7% seen once. The sequenced sample consisted of blood, either unsorted or a sorted T cell fraction (not recorded which). V gene TRBV7-9 combines with J gene TRBJ2-1; D is possibly TRBD2 (6 bases). The source is a female donor with ankylosing spondylitis or in good health (not recorded which). The CDR3 DNA reads as TGTGCCAGCAGCGCCGGGACTTCGGTTAGGTACAATGAGCAGTTCTTC. This encodes CASSAGTSVRYNEQFF.